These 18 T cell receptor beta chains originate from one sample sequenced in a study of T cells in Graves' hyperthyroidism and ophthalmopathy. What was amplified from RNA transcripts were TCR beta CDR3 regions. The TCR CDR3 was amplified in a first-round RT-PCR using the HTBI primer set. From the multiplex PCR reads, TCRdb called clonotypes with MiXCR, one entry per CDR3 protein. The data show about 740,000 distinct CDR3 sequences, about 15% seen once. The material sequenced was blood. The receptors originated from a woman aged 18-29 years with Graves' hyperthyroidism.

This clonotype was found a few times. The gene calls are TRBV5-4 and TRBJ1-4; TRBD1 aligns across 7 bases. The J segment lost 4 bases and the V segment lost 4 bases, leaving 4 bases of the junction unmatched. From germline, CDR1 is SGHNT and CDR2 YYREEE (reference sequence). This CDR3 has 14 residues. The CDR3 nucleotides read TGTGCCAGCAGCGTGGGACAGCATAATGAAAAACTGTTTTTT. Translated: CASSVGQHNEKLFF. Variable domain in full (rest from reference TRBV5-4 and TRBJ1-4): ETGVTQSPTHLIKTRGQQVTLRCSSQSGHNTVSWYQQALGQGPQFIFQYYREEENGRGNFPPRFSGLQFPNYSSELNVNALELDDSALYLCASSVGQHNEKLFFGSGTQLSVL.

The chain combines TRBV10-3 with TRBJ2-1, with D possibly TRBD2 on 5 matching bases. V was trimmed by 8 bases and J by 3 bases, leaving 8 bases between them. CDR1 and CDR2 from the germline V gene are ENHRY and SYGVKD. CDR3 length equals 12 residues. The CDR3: CAIGAVYNEQFF. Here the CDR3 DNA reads TGTGCCATCGGAGCGGTCTACAATGAGCAGTTCTTC.

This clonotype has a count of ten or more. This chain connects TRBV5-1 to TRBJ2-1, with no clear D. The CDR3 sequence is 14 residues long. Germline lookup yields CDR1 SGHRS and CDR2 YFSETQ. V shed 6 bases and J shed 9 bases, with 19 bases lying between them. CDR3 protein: CASTYTVPMGEQFF. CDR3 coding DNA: TGCGCCAGCACATATACGGTACCAATGGGTGAGCAGTTCTTC.

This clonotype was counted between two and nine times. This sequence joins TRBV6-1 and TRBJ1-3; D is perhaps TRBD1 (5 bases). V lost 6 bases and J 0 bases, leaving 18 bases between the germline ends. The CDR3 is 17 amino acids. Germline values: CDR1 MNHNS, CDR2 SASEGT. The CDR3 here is CASSQDKGFFSGNTIYF. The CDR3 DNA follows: TGTGCCAGCAGCCAGGACAAGGGTTTTTTCTCTGGAAACACCATATATTTT.

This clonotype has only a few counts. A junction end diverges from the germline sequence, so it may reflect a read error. This CDR3 is CASSRTFSPGEQYF. CDR3 sequence (DNA): TGCGCCAGCAGCCGGACTTTCTCCCCTGGCGAGCAGTACTTC. The chain links TRBV13 to TRBJ2-7; maybe TRBD2 (5 bases). This CDR3 contains 14 residues. Germline values: CDR1 PRHDT, CDR2 FYEKMQ (reference sequence).

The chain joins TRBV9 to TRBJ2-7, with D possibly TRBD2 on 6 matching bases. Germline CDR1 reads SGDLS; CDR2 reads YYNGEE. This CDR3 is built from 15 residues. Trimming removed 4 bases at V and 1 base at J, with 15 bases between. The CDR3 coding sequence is TGTGCCAGCAGCCCATCCAGCGGGCCGTCCTACGAGCAGTACTTC. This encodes CASSPSSGPSYEQYF. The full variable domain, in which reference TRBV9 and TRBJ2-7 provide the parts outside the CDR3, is DSGVTQTPKHLITATGQRVTLRCSPRSGDLSVYWYQQSLDQGLQFLIQYYNGEERAKGNILERFSAQQFPDLHSELNLSSLELGDSALYFCASSPSSGPSYEQYFGPGTRLTVT.

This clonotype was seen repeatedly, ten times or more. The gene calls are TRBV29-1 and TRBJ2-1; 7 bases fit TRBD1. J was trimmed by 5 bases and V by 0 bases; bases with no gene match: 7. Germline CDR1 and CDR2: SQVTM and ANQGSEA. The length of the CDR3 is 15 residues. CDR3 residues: CSVEDGGQSNNEQFF. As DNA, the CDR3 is TGCAGCGTTGAAGATGGGGGACAGTCTAACAATGAGCAGTTCTTC.

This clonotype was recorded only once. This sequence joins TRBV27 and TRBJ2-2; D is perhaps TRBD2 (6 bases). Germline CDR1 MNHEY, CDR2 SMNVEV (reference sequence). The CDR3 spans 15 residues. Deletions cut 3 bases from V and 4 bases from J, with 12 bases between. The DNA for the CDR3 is TGTGCCAGCAGTTTTGACTCGCGGGGCACCGGGGAGCTGTTTTTT. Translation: CASSFDSRGTGELFF.

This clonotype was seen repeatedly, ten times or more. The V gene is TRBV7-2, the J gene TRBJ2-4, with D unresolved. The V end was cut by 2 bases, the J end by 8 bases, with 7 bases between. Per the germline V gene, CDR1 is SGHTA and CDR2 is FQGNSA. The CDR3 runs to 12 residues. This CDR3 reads CASSLRTDIQYF. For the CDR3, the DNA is TGTGCCAGCAGCTTAAGAACGGACATTCAGTACTTC.

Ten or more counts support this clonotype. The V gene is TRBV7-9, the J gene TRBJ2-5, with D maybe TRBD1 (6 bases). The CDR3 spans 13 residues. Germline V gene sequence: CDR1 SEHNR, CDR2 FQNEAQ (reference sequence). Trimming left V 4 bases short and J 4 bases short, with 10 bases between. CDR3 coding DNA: TGTGCCAGCAGCTGGGCCAGGGGAGAGACCCAGTACTTC. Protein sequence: CASSWARGETQYF.

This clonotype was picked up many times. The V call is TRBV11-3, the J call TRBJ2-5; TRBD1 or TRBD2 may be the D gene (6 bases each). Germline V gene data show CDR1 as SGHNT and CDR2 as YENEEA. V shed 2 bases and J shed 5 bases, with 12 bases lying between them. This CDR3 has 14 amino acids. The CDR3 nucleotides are TGTGCCAGCAGCTTACCAACAGGGAGGGAGACCCAGTACTTC. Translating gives CASSLPTGRETQYF.

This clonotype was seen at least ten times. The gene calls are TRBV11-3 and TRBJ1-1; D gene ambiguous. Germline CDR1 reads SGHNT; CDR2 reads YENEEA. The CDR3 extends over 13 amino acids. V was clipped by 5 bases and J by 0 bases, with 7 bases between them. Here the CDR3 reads CASSAEMNTEAFF. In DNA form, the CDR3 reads TGTGCCAGCAGCGCGGAGATGAACACTGAAGCTTTCTTT.

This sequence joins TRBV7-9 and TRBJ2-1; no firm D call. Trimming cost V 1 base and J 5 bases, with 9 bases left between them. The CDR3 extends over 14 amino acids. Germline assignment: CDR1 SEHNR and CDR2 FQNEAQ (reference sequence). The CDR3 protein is CASSLVGLDNEQFF. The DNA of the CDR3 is TGTGCCAGCAGCTTAGTCGGTCTAGACAATGAGCAGTTCTTC.

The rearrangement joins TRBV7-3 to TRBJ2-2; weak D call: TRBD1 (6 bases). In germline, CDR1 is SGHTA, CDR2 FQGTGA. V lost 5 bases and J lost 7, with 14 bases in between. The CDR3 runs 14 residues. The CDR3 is CASSPTGFIGELFF. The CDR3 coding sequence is TGTGCCAGCAGCCCGACAGGTTTCATCGGGGAGCTGTTTTTT.

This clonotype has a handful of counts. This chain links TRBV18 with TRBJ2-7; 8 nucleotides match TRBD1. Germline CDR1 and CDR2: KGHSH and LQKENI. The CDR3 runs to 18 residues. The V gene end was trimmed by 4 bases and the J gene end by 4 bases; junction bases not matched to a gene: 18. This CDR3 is CASSRRNPRDRLRYEQYF. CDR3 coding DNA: TGTGCCAGCTCACGGAGAAACCCCCGGGACAGGCTGCGTTACGAGCAGTACTTC.

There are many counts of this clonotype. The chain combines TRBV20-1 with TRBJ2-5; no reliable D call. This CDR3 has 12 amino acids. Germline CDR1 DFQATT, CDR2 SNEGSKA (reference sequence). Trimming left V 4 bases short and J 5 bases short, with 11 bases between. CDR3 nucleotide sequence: TGCAGTGCTAATTCCGGTTGGGAGACCCAGTACTTC. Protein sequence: CSANSGWETQYF.

The CDR3 protein is CSARTGLAGSEQYF. The CDR3 region has the DNA TGCAGTGCTAGAACGGGACTAGCGGGATCCGAGCAGTACTTC. The chain is built from TRBV20-1 and TRBJ2-7; TRBD2 matches at 13 bases. Germline CDR1 reads DFQATT; CDR2 reads SNEGSKA (reference sequence). This CDR3 contains 14 residues. J was trimmed by 6 bases and V by 2 bases; bases with no gene match: 4.

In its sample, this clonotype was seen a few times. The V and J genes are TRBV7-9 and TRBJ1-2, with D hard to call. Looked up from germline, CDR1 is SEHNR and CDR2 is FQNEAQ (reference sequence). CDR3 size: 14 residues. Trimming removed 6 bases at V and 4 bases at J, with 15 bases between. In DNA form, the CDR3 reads TGTGCCAGCAGTCTGAACAAAGCGGCCTATGGCTACACCTTC. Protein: CASSLNKAAYGYTF.